Below, 18 T cell receptor beta chains from the same sample are listed, as sequenced in a study of control samples from healthy donors and cancer patients. The data were produced by immunoSEQ multiplex PCR, yet TCRdb's version contains in-frame clones alone and is incomplete. The sample has around 180,000 clones; 94% are singletons. The specimen was blood. These receptors originate from a woman under 30 in good health.

Only one count was recorded for this clone. V usage is TRBV5-4 and J usage is TRBJ1-4; D not certain. The CDR3 has 14 amino acids. V shed 0 bases and J shed 4 bases, with 7 bases lying between them. Germline lookup yields CDR1 SGHNT and CDR2 YYREEE (reference sequence). CDR3 bases: TGTGCCAGCAGCTTGGACAGCTTTAATGAAAAACTGTTTTTT. This translates into CASSLDSFNEKLFF.

This clone was detected a few times. The chain uses TRBV5-4 and TRBJ2-7; 8 nucleotides line up with TRBD1. CDR3 length: 13 amino acids. The trim removed 7 bases at V and 6 bases at J, leaving 9 bases unmatched. Germline V gives CDR1 SGHNT, CDR2 YYREEE (reference sequence). CDR3 DNA: TGTGCCAGCGGACGGGCCCAGGGGGCCGAGCAGTACTTC. Amino acid sequence: CASGRAQGAEQYF.

The chain has TRBV14 and TRBJ1-1; TRBD1 might be the D (5 bases). The CDR3 contains 13 residues. The germline V and J ends were trimmed by 5 bases and 1 base, with 8 bases remaining between them. CDR1 is SGHDN and CDR2 is FVKESK in the germline V gene. The CDR3, as DNA: TGTGCCAGCAGCAGAGGACAGAACACTGAAGCTTTCTTT. Translated, it gives CASSRGQNTEAFF.

The chain is built from TRBV19 and TRBJ1-6; 9 bases are a match to TRBD1. CDR3 length equals 14 residues. Germline assignment: CDR1 LNHDA and CDR2 SQIVND (reference sequence). J gave up 9 bases and V 3 bases, and 3 bases lay outside the gene matches. CDR3: CASSITGGTSPLHF. In nucleotides, the CDR3 is TGTGCCAGTAGTATCACAGGGGGCACTTCACCCCTCCACTTT.

This chain links TRBV18 with TRBJ1-2; 8 bases fit TRBD1. The junction had 5 bases not matched to a gene; V was cut back by 0 bases and J by 5 bases. There are 15 residues in the CDR3. Germline V lookup: CDR1 KGHSH, CDR2 LQKENI. The CDR3 protein is CASSPPQGANYGYTF. The CDR3 DNA sequence: TGTGCCAGCTCACCACCCCAGGGGGCGAATTATGGCTACACCTTC.

To note about this clone: At one of its ends the junction is not consistent with the germline gene, which may arise from a read error. V usage is TRBV7-7 and J usage is TRBJ2-3; possibly TRBD1 or TRBD2 for D (6 bases each). The CDR3 spans 15 residues. CDR1 and CDR2 from the germline V gene are SSHAT and FNYEAQ (reference sequence). This CDR3 is CASSPGAGFSDTQYF. Here the CDR3 DNA reads TGTGCTAGCAGCCCAGGGGCGGGGTTCTCAGATACGCAGTATTTT.

The V and J genes are TRBV6-6 and TRBJ2-1, with TRBD2 as a possible D gene (6 bases). The CDR3 spans 12 residues. Germline lookup yields CDR1 MNHNY and CDR2 SVGAGI (reference sequence). Trimming stripped 11 bases from V and 12 bases from J, with 20 bases between. CDR3 region: CAASGPSGGQFF. The CDR3 region has the DNA TGTGCCGCCTCAGGGCCCTCCGGGGGGCAGTTCTTC.

This clone was observed once. V usage is TRBV6-5 and J usage is TRBJ1-3; TRBD1 matches 9 bases. The germline V gene encodes CDR1 MNHEY and CDR2 SVGAGI. V shed 7 bases, J shed 4 bases, and the junction held 8 bases outside the gene matches. The CDR3 is 15 amino acids. CDR3: CASIMGQGIGNTIYF. The CDR3 coding sequence is TGTGCCAGCATTATGGGACAGGGTATAGGAAACACCATATATTTT.

This chain joins TRBV2 and TRBJ1-6; D is possibly TRBD1 (5 bases). This CDR3 region has 18 residues. Trimming shortened V by 6 bases and J by 0 bases, and 18 bases separated the two germline ends. Germline V gene sequence: CDR1 SNHLY, CDR2 FYNNEI. CDR3 sequence: CASRVRAGPSSYNSPLHF. CDR3 coding DNA: TGTGCCAGCAGGGTCAGGGCAGGACCTAGCTCCTATAATTCACCCCTCCACTTT.

The rearrangement uses TRBV19 and TRBJ1-5; possible D gene TRBD1, 6 bases. Trimming left V 2 bases short and J 4 bases short, with 9 bases between. The CDR3 loop spans 14 amino acids. CDR1 is LNHDA and CDR2 is SQIVND in the germline V gene (reference sequence). CDR3 DNA: TGTGCCAGTAGTATATACAGGGCGAATCAGCCCCAGCATTTT. Protein: CASSIYRANQPQHF.

The chain is built from TRBV6-5 and TRBJ1-1; no definite D call. V lost 8 bases and J lost 3, with 16 bases in between. The CDR3 is 14 residues long. Germline values: CDR1 MNHEY, CDR2 SVGAGI. CDR3 bases: TGTGCCAGCCTCCTACATCTGGGCGACACTGAAGCTTTCTTT. It yields the protein CASLLHLGDTEAFF.

The gene calls are TRBV2 and TRBJ2-2; D may be TRBD1 (5 bases). This CDR3 region has 16 residues. Germline CDR1 is SNHLY and CDR2 is FYNNEI. The ends were cut back, 2 bases at V and 3 bases at J, with 13 bases in the middle. The CDR3 DNA sequence: TGTGCCAGCAGTGAATCTGGGGCAGGCGACACCGGGGAGCTGTTTTTT. Translated, it gives CASSESGAGDTGELFF.

The chain couples TRBV28 to TRBJ2-7; D is unresolved. Germline loops: CDR1 MDHEN, CDR2 SYDVKM. V was pared by 3 bases and J by 2 bases, with 8 bases between. This CDR3 comprises 13 residues. This CDR3 is CASSFGSPYEQYF. The CDR3, as DNA: TGTGCCAGCAGTTTTGGGTCCCCCTACGAGCAGTACTTC. Full variable domain (missing parts from reference TRBV28 and TRBJ2-7): DVKVTQSSRYLVKRTGEKVFLECVQDMDHENMFWYRQDPGLGLRLIYFSYDVKMKEKGDIPEGYSVSREKKERFSLILESASTNQTSMYLCASSFGSPYEQYFGPGTRLTVT.

The chain combines TRBV12-5 with TRBJ1-1; D unclear. V was cut by 11 bases and J by 2 bases, with 15 bases left in between. The CDR3 consists of 13 residues. CDR1 is LGHNT and CDR2 is FRNRAP in the germline V gene. CDR3 DNA sequence: TGTGCTGGTAGCGGAGGACGAAACACTGAAGCTTTCTTT. Amino acids: CAGSGGRNTEAFF.

This sequence joins TRBV7-3 and TRBJ2-3, with D maybe TRBD2 (6 bases). This CDR3 contains 14 residues. Between the trimmed V and J ends, which lost 4 bases and 0 bases, there was a span of 8 bases. Per germline, CDR1 SGHTA and CDR2 FQGTGA. The CDR3 loop is CASSSGTSTDTQYF. The CDR3 DNA follows: TGTGCCAGCAGCTCCGGGACTAGCACAGATACGCAGTATTTT.

This chain joins TRBV11-2 and TRBJ2-1; D might be TRBD2 (6 bases). V dropped 0 bases and J dropped 15 bases, with 15 bases sitting between them. This CDR3 spans 13 amino acids. CDR1 is SGHAT and CDR2 is FQNNGV in the germline V gene. In nucleotides, the CDR3 is TGTGCCAGCAGCTTAGATCTTTGGGGGGACTCGTTCTTC. Amino acid sequence: CASSLDLWGDSFF.

The chain carries TRBV2 and TRBJ2-7; perhaps TRBD1 as D (6 bases). Germline V CDR1 and CDR2: SNHLY, FYNNEI. CDR3 length: 14 residues. The ends were cut back, 8 bases at V and 6 bases at J, with 20 bases in the middle. CDR3 in amino acids: CASLYQDRSSEQYF. CDR3 DNA: TGTGCCAGCTTATATCAGGACAGATCATCCGAGCAGTACTTC.

This clone was counted once. The chain employs TRBV9 and TRBJ2-7; 10 positions match TRBD1. Unmatched junction bases numbered 2, after V lost 0 bases and J lost 2 bases. The CDR3 consists of 15 residues. Germline values: CDR1 SGDLS, CDR2 YYNGEE. CDR3 nucleotides: TGTGCCAGCAGCGTAGCCGGGACAGGGGCCTACGAGCAGTACTTC. Protein sequence: CASSVAGTGAYEQYF.